What follows is one TCR beta chain and its context. The sample is drawn from a study of blood T cell repertoires in COVID-19. In the study overall: T cells, B-cell-depleted T cells, or PBMCs supplied cDNA or gDNA.

Trimming pared 6 bases from V and 4 bases from J, leaving 10 bases between. The germline V gene has CDR1 SGHTA and CDR2 FQGNSA. This CDR3 spans 12 amino acids. Only in-frame clones appear in the TCRdb table, and some are missing; sequencing was by immunoSEQ multiplex PCR. The table shows 70,000 to 90,000 clones, with about nine tenths occurring only once. V is TRBV7-2 and J is TRBJ2-7; a weak D match, TRBD2 (7 bases). Sequenced input: peripheral blood. This TCR was recovered from a human donor in a cohort sampled during active COVID-19. This CDR3 is CASSGRGYEQYF. In DNA, the CDR3 is TGTGCCAGCAGTGGGAGGGGGTACGAGCAGTACTTC.